This T cell receptor beta chain was found in a study of blood T cells in healthy people across ages. As for the study in general: Template switching captured about one barcoded beta molecule per two T cells. Study results and limitations: Correlation between TCR beta diversity and naive T cell percentage was strong.

Next came a second PCR, run for about 6 to 12 cycles, which used a sample-barcoded 5' primer along with a J-beta primer mix. CDR3-containing paired-end reads numbering at least 2.5 million came from each sample. A single record per CDR3 protein comes from TCRdb applying MiXCR to the 5' RACE reads. The table shows 580,000 or so distinct CDR3 sequences, with 45% to 55% occurring only once. The CDR3 is made up of 15 amino acids. Germline-derived CDR1 and CDR2 are MDHEN and SYDVKM. With regard to this clonotype: No antigen is known for it. The junction departs from the called germline gene at one end, perhaps through a read error.

The sample consisted of blood. This TCR derives from a man older than 75 in good health. This sequence joins TRBV28 and TRBJ2-1; TRBD2 agrees at 12 bases. CDR3 in amino acids: CVSRRSSGRAGEQFF. CDR3 DNA sequence: TGTGTCAGCAGGCGCTCTAGCGGGAGGGCCGGTGAGCAGTTCTTC.